These 25 T cell receptor beta chains were all obtained from the same sample, sequenced in a study of patients and donors after allogeneic stem cell transplantation. TCRdb used MiXCR to reprocess the RT-PCR reads, holding one entry per CDR3 protein. The table has about 410,000 distinct CDR3 sequences, 16% seen once. The sequencing input was blood, either unsorted or a sorted T cell fraction (not recorded which). The receptor source for this set is a human donor who was either an allogeneic HSCT recipient or a stem cell or donor lymphocyte infusion donor (not recorded which). It is not recorded whose cells these are; they may come from a transplant donor.

The V call is TRBV20-1, the J call TRBJ1-1; 8 nucleotides align to TRBD1. The CDR3 runs to 17 residues. The ends lost 3 bases at V and 0 bases at J; junction bases unmatched: 12. Germline V gene sequence: CDR1 DFQATT, CDR2 SNEGSKA (reference sequence). CDR3 region: CSASGYTGGHLNTEAFF. CDR3 in DNA: TGCAGTGCTAGTGGCTATACAGGGGGGCACCTGAACACTGAAGCTTTCTTT.

The chain carries TRBV7-9 and TRBJ2-7; 7 bases line up with TRBD1. Trimming cost V 5 bases and J 3 bases; bases outside gene matches: 10. The CDR3 runs to 15 residues. From germline, CDR1 is SEHNR and CDR2 FQNEAQ (reference sequence). The CDR3 nucleotides are TGTGCCAGCAGCCATAGAGTGACAGGGCGCTACGAGCAGTACTTC. Protein: CASSHRVTGRYEQYF.

This clonotype was detected only a few times. The chain couples TRBV7-9 to TRBJ1-2; 8 bases fit TRBD1. This CDR3 has 12 residues. The J segment lost 3 bases and the V segment lost 6 bases, leaving 0 bases of the junction unmatched. CDR1 and CDR2 from the germline V gene are SEHNR and FQNEAQ (reference sequence). The CDR3 reads CASRGQDYGYTF. In nucleotides, the CDR3 is TGTGCCAGCAGGGGACAGGACTATGGCTACACCTTC.

This clonotype appeared a few times. The rearrangement uses TRBV24-1 and TRBJ2-3; TRBD2 might be the D (5 bases). Germline V gene data show CDR1 as KGHDR and CDR2 as SFDVKD. The CDR3 totals 15 residues. The germline V and J ends were trimmed by 4 bases and 5 bases, with 15 bases remaining between them. The CDR3 protein is CATSDPLDRIDTQYF. In nucleotides, the CDR3 is TGTGCCACCAGTGACCCACTAGATCGGATAGATACGCAGTATTTT.

This clonotype came up a few times. The V and J genes are TRBV20-1 and TRBJ2-1; D is undetermined. The CDR3 sequence is 14 residues long. Trimming took off 1 base at V and 0 bases at J, with 7 bases between the two ends. Germline CDR1 is DFQATT and CDR2 is SNEGSKA (reference sequence). For the CDR3, the DNA is TGCAGTGCTAGAGCGGTTAGCTCCTACAATGAGCAGTTCTTC. This sequence encodes CSARAVSSYNEQFF.

V gene TRBV6-1 combines with J gene TRBJ1-1; the D is unclear. CDR1 and CDR2 (germline): MNHNS, SASEGT. CDR3 length: 14 amino acids. V shed 7 bases and J shed 4 bases, with 16 bases lying between them. CDR3 sequence: CASTSGVGTTEAFF. In nucleotides, the CDR3 is TGTGCCAGCACTTCGGGAGTGGGAACCACTGAAGCTTTCTTT.

The CDR3: CASSRAGTLLSGANVLTF. The CDR3 DNA sequence: TGTGCCAGCAGCCGCGCCGGGACTCTACTTTCTGGGGCCAACGTCCTGACTTTC. The chain employs TRBV7-3 and TRBJ2-6, with D possibly matching TRBD2 (6 bases). CDR3 size: 18 residues. The germline V gene encodes CDR1 SGHTA and CDR2 FQGTGA. Trimming stripped 5 bases from V and 1 base from J, with 18 bases between.

This chain uses TRBV4-3 with TRBJ1-2, with 10 bases fitting TRBD1. The ends lost 4 bases at V and 4 bases at J; junction bases unmatched: 15. The CDR3 contains 18 residues. CDR1 and CDR2 (germline): LGHNA, YSLEER. In DNA form, the CDR3 reads TGCGCCAGCAGCCGCAACTGGGGGACAGGGGCCGCTCCCTATGGCTACACCTTC. The encoded protein is CASSRNWGTGAAPYGYTF.

J is TRBJ1-1 and V is TRBV7-9; 10 bases line up with TRBD1. The J segment lost 3 bases and the V segment lost 5 bases, leaving 9 bases of the junction unmatched. CDR1 is SEHNR and CDR2 is FQNEAQ in the germline V gene (reference sequence). This CDR3 comprises 16 residues. CDR3 nucleotide sequence: TGTGCCAGCAGCGTACGACAGGGGGCGATGGACACTGAAGCTTTCTTT. Translated, it gives CASSVRQGAMDTEAFF.

The genes are TRBV7-2 and TRBJ1-2, with TRBD1 matching 7 bases. Losses at the gene ends were 4 bases for V and 5 bases for J; bases not matched to a gene: 4. The length of the CDR3 is 13 residues. From germline, CDR1 is SGHTA and CDR2 FQGNSA. The CDR3 sequence: CASSSGQWYGYTF. In DNA form, the CDR3 reads TGTGCCAGCAGCTCGGGACAGTGGTATGGCTACACCTTC. Complete variable domain (other parts from reference TRBV7-2 and TRBJ1-2): GAGVSQSPSNKVTEKGKDVELRCDPISGHTALYWYRQSLGQGLEFLIYFQGNSAPDKSGLPSDRFSAERTGGSVSTLTIQRTQQEDSAVYLCASSSGQWYGYTFGSGTRLTVV.

This sequence joins TRBV12-3 or TRBV12-4 and TRBJ2-5; TRBD1 is a possible D gene (5 bases). V lost 7 bases to trimming and J lost 8 bases, with 11 bases between them. The CDR3 is made up of 11 amino acids. Here the CDR3 DNA reads TGTGCCAGCACCACCAGGGATACCCAGTACTTC. Translation gives CASTTRDTQYF.

This chain links TRBV7-3 with TRBJ2-6; TRBD1 might be the D (6 bases). The CDR3 is 18 amino acids. V was clipped by 4 bases and J by 0 bases, with 16 bases between them. Germline V lookup: CDR1 SGHTA, CDR2 FQGTGA. CDR3 coding DNA: TGTGCCAGCAGCTACCGGGACACCTCGAGCTCTGGGGCCAACGTCCTGACTTTC. The encoded protein is CASSYRDTSSSGANVLTF. Using reference TRBV7-3 and TRBJ2-6 for the parts outside the CDR3, the full variable domain is GAGVSQTPSNKVTEKGKYVELRCDPISGHTALYWYRQSLGQGPEFLIYFQGTGAADDSGLPNDRFFAVRPEGSVSTLKIQRTERGDSAVYLCASSYRDTSSSGANVLTFGAGSRLTVL.

As DNA, the CDR3 is TGCGCCAGCAGCCGCACGGGACTAGCACGCCCCTACAATGAGCAGTTCTTC. Protein: CASSRTGLARPYNEQFF. The rearrangement uses TRBV4-3 and TRBJ2-1; the match to TRBD2 covers 9 bases. This CDR3 is 17 amino acids long. The germline CDR1 and CDR2 sequences are LGHNA and YSLEER. The ends lost 4 bases at V and 2 bases at J; junction bases unmatched: 9.

This clonotype has just a few counts. This sequence joins TRBV29-1 and TRBJ2-7; tentatively, D is TRBD2 (5 bases). The CDR3 is 18 amino acids. CDR1 and CDR2 (germline): SQVTM, ANQGSEA. Deletions cut 3 bases from V and 3 bases from J, with 27 bases between. The CDR3 protein is CSVDVAPSAGKRDYEQYF. The CDR3 DNA is TGCAGCGTTGATGTGGCTCCCAGCGCCGGTAAGAGGGACTACGAGCAGTACTTC.

This chain links TRBV6-1 with TRBJ1-4; D is unresolved. CDR1 is MNHNS and CDR2 is SASEGT in the germline V gene. The length of the CDR3 is 13 residues. Trimming removed 5 bases from V and 8 bases from J, with 12 bases in between. The CDR3 here is CASSRSVGEKLFF. In DNA form, the CDR3 reads TGTGCCAGCAGTCGGAGTGTGGGAGAAAAACTGTTTTTT.

A few counts support this clonotype. The chain uses TRBV14 and TRBJ2-5; possible D gene TRBD2, 5 bases. Trimming removed 2 bases from V and 0 bases from J, with 13 bases in between. CDR1 and CDR2 (germline): SGHDN, FVKESK. The CDR3 spans 16 residues. The CDR3 DNA follows: TGTGCCAGCAGCCAATCGATGAGGGCGTACCAAGAGACCCAGTACTTC. It is translated as CASSQSMRAYQETQYF.

This clonotype occurred many times. The chain links TRBV3-1 to TRBJ2-1; D ambiguous. The CDR3 is made up of 13 amino acids. Trimming removed 1 base from V and 15 bases from J, with 16 bases in between. In germline, CDR1 is LGHDT, CDR2 YNNKEL (reference sequence). CDR3 region: CASSQAISVLRFF. The CDR3 DNA reads TGTGCCAGCAGCCAAGCCATCTCGGTCTTACGGTTCTTC.

The table lists this clonotype with a few counts. The CDR3 spells CASSSATWTGRRGEQFF. CDR3 DNA sequence: TGTGCCAGCAGCAGTGCGACCTGGACAGGGAGGAGAGGTGAGCAGTTCTTC. The chain recombines TRBV5-5 with TRBJ2-1, with 8 bases matching TRBD1. The CDR3 spans 17 residues. The germline V gene encodes CDR1 SGHKS and CDR2 YYEKEE (reference sequence). With V trimmed by 4 bases and J by 9 bases, 18 bases remained unmatched.

In this sample, this clonotype turned up a few times. The chain employs TRBV2 and TRBJ1-3; D ambiguous. The CDR3 sequence is 13 residues long. Germline CDR1 SNHLY, CDR2 FYNNEI. V lost 1 base to trimming and J lost 4 bases, with 5 bases between them. This CDR3 is CASSEDRGNTIYF. CDR3 sequence (DNA): TGTGCCAGCAGTGAAGATCGGGGAAACACCATATATTTT.

This clonotype appeared a few times. The rearrangement joins TRBV20-1 to TRBJ1-2; possible D gene TRBD1, 6 bases. The CDR3 is 12 residues long. Germline CDR1 is DFQATT and CDR2 is SNEGSKA (reference sequence). Between the trimmed V and J ends, which lost 5 bases and 8 bases, there was a span of 15 bases. The CDR3 protein is CSALLGGGGYTF. CDR3 coding DNA: TGCAGTGCTCTTTTAGGGGGGGGAGGCTACACCTTC.

The rearrangement joins TRBV5-5 to TRBJ1-2, with TRBD1 as a possible D gene (6 bases). The CDR3 loop spans 13 amino acids. The V end lost 0 bases, the J end lost 9 bases, and 12 bases lay between the germline ends. Germline CDR1 reads SGHKS; CDR2 reads YYEKEE (reference sequence). CDR3 DNA sequence: TGTGCCAGCAGCTTGGAATGGGGGCTTCGCTACACCTTC. It yields the protein CASSLEWGLRYTF.

In its sample, this clonotype was seen many times. The J gene is TRBJ1-2, the V gene TRBV6-5; tentative D call: TRBD1 (6 bases). CDR3 length: 14 residues. V lost 2 bases and J lost 8, with 15 bases in between. Germline V gives CDR1 MNHEY, CDR2 SVGAGI. CDR3 DNA: TGTGCCAGCAGTTACCCAACAGGGACCGGCGGCTACACCTTC. Protein: CASSYPTGTGGYTF.

The rearrangement joins TRBV12-3 or TRBV12-4 to TRBJ1-5; unclear D gene. V was shortened by 5 bases and J by 6 bases, with 14 bases between the two germline ends. CDR3 size: 14 residues. CDR3 region: CASSQTPQGQPQHF. The CDR3 nucleotides are TGTGCCAGCAGTCAAACGCCCCAAGGTCAGCCCCAGCATTTT.

This clonotype was observed a few times. The chain has TRBV7-8 and TRBJ2-3; no reliable D call. The CDR3 sequence is 15 residues long. Germline CDR1 SGHVS, CDR2 FQNEAQ. Trimming removed 2 bases at V and 1 base at J, with 10 bases between. The CDR3 nucleotides are TGTGCCAGCAGCTTAAGTTTCCAGGGCACAGATACGCAGTATTTT. Protein sequence: CASSLSFQGTDTQYF.

Only a few counts were recorded for this clonotype. The chain links TRBV10-3 to TRBJ1-2; D is perhaps TRBD1 (5 bases). CDR1 and CDR2 (germline): ENHRY, SYGVKD. This CDR3 is 14 amino acids long. Trimming removed 4 bases from V and 2 bases from J, with 11 bases in between. The CDR3 region has the DNA TGTGCCATCAGTGGAAGGGGCCCCAACTATGGCTACACCTTC. Protein: CAISGRGPNYGYTF.